This TCR beta chain was sequenced for a study of identical twins. Study findings and constraints: Partial confounding of zero-insertion analyses by invariant MAIT and iNKT cells was possible. Insertions ran lower in abundant cord blood beta clonotypes, though not in memory repertoires.

The CDR3 has 14 amino acids. Trimming stripped 0 bases from V and 0 bases from J, with 6 bases between. CDR1 and CDR2 (germline): SGHKS, YYEKEE (reference sequence). With template switching, a universal primer site was added, and the cDNA carried unique molecular identifiers. TCRdb used MiXCR to reprocess the 5' RACE reads, holding one entry per CDR3 protein. The data show some 500,000 distinct CDR3 sequences, less than 25% seen once. On this clonotype itself: Its antigen is not known.

The same sample was also studied in work on T cells expressing NK-cell markers. From that report: Roughly 6 donors showed dominant NKG2C+ clonotypes comprising roughly 1.0-7.0% of their CD8+ T cells.

The sequenced sample was CD4+ T cells sorted from blood. This TCR was sampled from a woman between 18 and 29 years old in good health. The rearrangement uses TRBV5-5 and TRBJ2-5; D might be TRBD2 (6 bases). This chain's CDR3 is CASSLGDYQETQYF. CDR3 coding DNA: TGTGCCAGCAGCTTGGGGGACTACCAAGAGACCCAGTACTTC.